The rows below give T cell receptor beta chains drawn from one sample of a study of T cells in localized non-small cell lung cancer. Data came from immunoSEQ multiplex PCR; TCRdb stores just in-frame clones and leaves some out. The sample carries tens of thousands of clones, approximately 89% recorded once. Source: peripheral blood, taken before any cancer treatment. All receptors derive from a woman aged 35-75 years with stage I lung adenocarcinoma. CDR3s include the opening cysteine and the closing phenylalanine or tryptophan. The order of the fields is D gene, CDR3 length, J gene, V gene, clone size, CDR3 protein, CDR3 DNA. The D gene is left open where the match is weak. Clone size appears in some rows only: once, few, many, or a class for an expanded clone.

TRBD2	16	TRBJ2-5	TRBV4-1	NA	CASRRTGGGAQETQYF	TGCGCCAGCCGTAGAACGGGCGGGGGGGCTCAAGAGACCCAGTACTTC
NA	12	TRBJ1-2	TRBV28	NA	CASRVGNYGYTF	TGTGCCAGCAGAGTGGGGAACTATGGCTACACCTTC
NA	16	TRBJ2-2	TRBV10-3	NA	CAISESGHSGTGELFF	TGTGCCATCAGTGAGTCGGGACATTCGGGAACCGGGGAGCTGTTTTTT
NA	15	TRBJ1-1	TRBV5-1	NA	CASTEATAVNTEAFF	TGCGCCAGCACAGAGGCCACCGCCGTGAACACTGAAGCTTTCTTT
TRBD1	14	TRBJ2-1	TRBV10-3	NA	CAISLGQGDNEQFF	TGTGCCATCAGTCTGGGACAGGGGGACAATGAGCAGTTCTTC
NA	12	TRBJ2-1	TRBV28	NA	CASSLRKLGQFF	TGTGCCAGCAGCCTCCGCAAATTGGGGCAGTTCTTC
NA	15	TRBJ2-1	TRBV5-1	once	CASSLAPDSYNEQFF	TGCGCCAGCAGCTTGGCGCCGGACTCCTACAATGAGCAGTTCTTC
NA	14	TRBJ2-7	TRBV6-5	once	CATKPGSGSYEQYF	TGTGCCACCAAACCCGGCTCAGGCAGTTACGAGCAGTACTTC
NA	11	TRBJ2-1	TRBV6-5	NA	CASIRGNEQFF	TGTGCCAGCATCCGAGGGAATGAGCAGTTCTTC
NA	16	TRBJ1-1	TRBV6-5	NA	CASSYGGARLNTEAFF	TGTGCCAGCAGTTATGGGGGGGCTCGGTTGAACACTGAAGCTTTCTTT
NA	13	TRBJ1-5	TRBV28	NA	CASSGLLNQPQHF	TGTGCCAGCAGTGGACTGCTCAATCAGCCCCAGCATTTT
NA	15	TRBJ2-7	TRBV29-1	NA	CSVEDPLGRAYEQYF	TGCAGCGTTGAAGACCCTTTAGGCAGGGCCTACGAGCAGTACTTC
NA	13	TRBJ2-6	TRBV21-1	NA	CARTGSGANVLTF	TGTGCCCGAACGGGCTCTGGGGCCAACGTCCTGACTTTC
TRBD1	15	TRBJ2-1	TRBV2	NA	CASSAWDRVYNEQFF	TGTGCCAGCAGTGCATGGGACAGGGTCTACAATGAGCAGTTCTTC
NA	14	TRBJ2-7	TRBV13	NA	CASSLVGTSYEQYF	TGTGCCAGCAGCTTAGTAGGGACATCCTACGAGCAGTACTTC
NA	16	TRBJ2-1	TRBV4-2	NA	CASSQDPRGLYNEQFF	TGTGCCAGCAGCCAAGATCCACGAGGCCTGTACAATGAGCAGTTCTTC
NA	15	TRBJ2-6	TRBV29-1	NA	CSVTKLSSGANVLTF	TGCAGCGTTACTAAACTAAGCTCTGGGGCCAACGTCCTGACTTTC
TRBD2	17	TRBJ2-7	TRBV6-1	NA	CASSVVGLAGGLNEQYF	TGTGCCAGCAGTGTGGTGGGACTAGCGGGAGGTCTCAACGAGCAGTACTTC
TRBD1	15	TRBJ1-2	TRBV7-2	NA	CASSFGQGGSYGYTF	TGTGCCAGCAGCTTTGGACAGGGCGGGTCCTATGGCTACACCTTC